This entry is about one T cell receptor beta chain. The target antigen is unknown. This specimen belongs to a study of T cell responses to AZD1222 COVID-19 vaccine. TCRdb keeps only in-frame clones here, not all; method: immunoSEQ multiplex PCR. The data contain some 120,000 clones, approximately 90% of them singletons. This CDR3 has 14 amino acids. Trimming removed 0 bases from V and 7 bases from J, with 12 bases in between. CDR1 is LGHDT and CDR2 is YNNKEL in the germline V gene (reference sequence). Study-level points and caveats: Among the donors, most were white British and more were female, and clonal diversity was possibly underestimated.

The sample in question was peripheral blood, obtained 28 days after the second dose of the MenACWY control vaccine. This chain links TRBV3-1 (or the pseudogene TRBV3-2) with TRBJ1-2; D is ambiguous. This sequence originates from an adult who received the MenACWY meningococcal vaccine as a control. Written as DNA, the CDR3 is TGTGCCAGCAGCCAAGAGTCTCTAACGGTTGGCTACACCTTC. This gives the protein CASSQESLTVGYTF.